A single sample is the source of the 6 T cell receptor beta chains below, sequenced in a study of CXCR3-negative and CXCR3-positive naive CD8 T cells. UMI-labeled 5' RACE yielded the TRB cDNA libraries. From the 5' RACE reads, TCRdb lists one entry per CDR3 protein and no DNA. This sample's table reports roughly 86,000 distinct CDR3 sequences. The specimen sequenced was naive CXCR3- CD8+ T cells from blood. Subset: CD45RO-CCR7+CD27+CD95- naive CD8+ T cells lacking CXCR3 (TNR3-). The receptors originated from a human donor in good health. Some clones in this sample may be carry-over from other donors' samples.

The CDR3 loop reads CASMRNQGTQYF. This chain uses TRBV12-3 or TRBV12-4 with TRBJ2-5. This CDR3 is 12 amino acids long.

The chain recombines TRBV7-9 with TRBJ2-5. CDR3 size: 13 residues. Germline loops: CDR1 SEHNR, CDR2 FQNEAQ (reference sequence). This chain's CDR3 is CASSLVRAETQYF. Using reference TRBV7-9 and TRBJ2-5 for the parts outside the CDR3, the full variable domain is DTGVSQNPRHKITKRGQNVTFRCDPISEHNRLYWYRQTLGQGPEFLTYFQNEAQLEKSRLLSDRFSAERPKGSFSTLEIQRTEQGDSAMYLCASSLVRAETQYFGPGTRLLVL.

The chain recombines TRBV29-1 with TRBJ2-1; checking the TCRdb D call of TRBD2 is not possible without DNA. The CDR3 loop spans 15 amino acids. CDR1 and CDR2 (germline): SQVTM, ANQGSEA. The CDR3 loop reads CSAPSGTSPYNEQFF.

The chain is built from TRBV2 and TRBJ2-7. This CDR3 is 13 amino acids long. CDR1 SNHLY and CDR2 FYNNEI come from the germline V gene. The CDR3 sequence: CASSEIDGYEQYF.

The V gene is TRBV7-9, the J gene TRBJ1-6. The CDR3 spans 12 residues. The V gene's germline CDR1 is SEHNR and CDR2 FQNEAQ (reference sequence). This chain's CDR3 is CASSFESSPLHF.

The gene calls are TRBV29-1 and TRBJ2-5; with no DNA, the TCRdb D assignment of TRBD1 cannot be verified. CDR3 size: 15 residues. CDR1 SQVTM and CDR2 ANQGSEA come from the germline V gene. The CDR3 spells CSVVGDHPGGETQYF.